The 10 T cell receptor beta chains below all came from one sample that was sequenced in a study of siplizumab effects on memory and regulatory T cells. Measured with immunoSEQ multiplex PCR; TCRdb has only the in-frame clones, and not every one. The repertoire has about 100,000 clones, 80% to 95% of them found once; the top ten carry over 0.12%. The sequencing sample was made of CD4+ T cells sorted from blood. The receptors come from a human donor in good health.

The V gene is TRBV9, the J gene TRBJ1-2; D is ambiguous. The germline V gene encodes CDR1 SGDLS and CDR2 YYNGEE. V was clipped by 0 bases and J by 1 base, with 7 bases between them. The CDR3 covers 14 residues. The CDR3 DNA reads TGTGCCAGCAGCGTAGAGGGTTTTAACTATGGCTACACCTTC. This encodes CASSVEGFNYGYTF.

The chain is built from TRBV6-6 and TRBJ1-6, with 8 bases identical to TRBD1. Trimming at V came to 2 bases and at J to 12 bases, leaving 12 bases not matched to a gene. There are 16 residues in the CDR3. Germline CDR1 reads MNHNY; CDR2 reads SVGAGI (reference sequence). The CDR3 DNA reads TGTGCCAGCAGTTACGCCTACAGGGGGGCCCTGGGACCCCTCCACTTT. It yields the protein CASSYAYRGALGPLHF.

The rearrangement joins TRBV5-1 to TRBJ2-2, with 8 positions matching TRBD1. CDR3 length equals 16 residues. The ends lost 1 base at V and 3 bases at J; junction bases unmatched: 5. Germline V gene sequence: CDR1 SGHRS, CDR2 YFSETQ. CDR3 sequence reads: CASSLSAGGYTGELFF. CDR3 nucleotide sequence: TGCGCCAGCAGCTTGTCGGCAGGGGGCTACACCGGGGAGCTGTTTTTT.

CDR3: CASPRSGRLAGAGYTQYF. In DNA form, the CDR3 reads TGTGCCAGCCCCCGGTCAGGGAGACTAGCGGGGGCCGGGTACACGCAGTATTTT. The rearrangement uses TRBV7-3 and TRBJ2-3, with 12 positions matching TRBD2. Germline loops: CDR1 SGHTA, CDR2 FQGTGA. The V segment lost 8 bases and the J segment 9 bases; nucleotides outside the gene matches: 21. The CDR3 sequence is 18 residues long.

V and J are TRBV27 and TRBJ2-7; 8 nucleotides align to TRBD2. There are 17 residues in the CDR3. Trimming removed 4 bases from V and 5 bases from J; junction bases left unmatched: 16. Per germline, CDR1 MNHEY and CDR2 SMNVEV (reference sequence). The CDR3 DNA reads TGTGCCAGCAGTTCCGCGCCTCGGGCGGGGGGTGACGACGAGCAGTACTTC. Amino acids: CASSSAPRAGGDDEQYF.

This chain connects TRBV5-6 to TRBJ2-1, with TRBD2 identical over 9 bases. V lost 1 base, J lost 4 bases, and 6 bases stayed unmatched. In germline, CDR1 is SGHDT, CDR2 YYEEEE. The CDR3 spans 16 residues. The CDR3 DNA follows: TGTGCCAGCAGCTTGCTAGCGGGGCCGATATACAATGAGCAGTTCTTC. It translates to CASSLLAGPIYNEQFF.

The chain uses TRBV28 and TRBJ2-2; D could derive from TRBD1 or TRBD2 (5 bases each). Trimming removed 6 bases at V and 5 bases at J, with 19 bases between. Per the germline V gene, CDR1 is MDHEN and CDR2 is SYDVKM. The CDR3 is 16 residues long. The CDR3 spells CASSSETAWGTGELFF. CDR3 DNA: TGTGCCAGCAGCTCAGAGACCGCCTGGGGGACCGGGGAGCTGTTTTTT.

In nucleotides, the CDR3 is TGTGCCAGCAGCTTGGCGGGGGGGCCTGAGACCCAGTACTTC. As protein: CASSLAGGPETQYF. This chain links TRBV5-4 with TRBJ2-5; 8 nucleotides agree with TRBD2. Trimming at V came to 0 bases and at J to 5 bases, leaving 3 bases not matched to a gene. The CDR3 covers 14 residues. Germline assignment: CDR1 SGHNT and CDR2 YYREEE (reference sequence). The entire variable domain, with the rest obtained from reference TRBV5-4 and TRBJ2-5, is as follows: ETGVTQSPTHLIKTRGQQVTLRCSSQSGHNTVSWYQQALGQGPQFIFQYYREEENGRGNFPPRFSGLQFPNYSSELNVNALELDDSALYLCASSLAGGPETQYFGPGTRLLVL.

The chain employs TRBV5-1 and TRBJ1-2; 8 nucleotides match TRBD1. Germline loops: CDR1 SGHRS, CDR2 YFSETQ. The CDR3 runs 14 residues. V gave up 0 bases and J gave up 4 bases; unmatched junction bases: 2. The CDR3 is CASSLGGQGYGYTF. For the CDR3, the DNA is TGCGCCAGCAGCTTGGGTGGACAGGGCTATGGCTACACCTTC.

CDR3: CASSVAGGGDTQYF. The CDR3 coding sequence is TGTGCCAGCAGCGTAGCAGGGGGGGGAGATACGCAGTATTTT. The chain joins TRBV9 to TRBJ2-3; D tentatively reads TRBD1 or TRBD2 (7 bases each). Trimming removed 0 bases at V and 5 bases at J, with 10 bases between. Per germline, CDR1 SGDLS and CDR2 YYNGEE. The CDR3 consists of 14 residues.